The 9 T cell receptor beta chains presented below share a single source sample, sequenced in a study of blood T cell repertoires in COVID-19. Produced via immunoSEQ multiplex PCR; TCRdb's table is partial and in-frame only. The sample gives fewer than 200,000 clones, over 70% of which show up once; 3.6% is in the top ten. What was sequenced was PBMCs or T cells enriched from blood (not recorded which). Receptor source: a woman in her 50s in a cohort exposed to, infected with or recovered from COVID-19 (not recorded which).

The chain employs TRBV28 and TRBJ1-6; D not resolved. V shed 9 bases and J shed 5 bases, with 20 bases lying between them. From germline, CDR1 is MDHEN and CDR2 SYDVKM. The CDR3 covers 16 residues. CDR3 DNA: TGTGCCAGAAGGCTCCTAGTTGTTTGGCATAATTCACCCCTCCACTTT. Protein product: CARRLLVVWHNSPLHF.

This clone was detected many times. The chain employs TRBV9 and TRBJ2-7; 8 nucleotides agree with TRBD1. This CDR3 has 15 residues. The germline V gene has CDR1 SGDLS and CDR2 YYNGEE. The V gene end was trimmed by 4 bases and the J gene end by 4 bases; junction bases not matched to a gene: 10. CDR3 in DNA: TGTGCCAGCAGCCTCGGACAGGGTGTGAATTACGAGCAGTACTTC. It specifies CASSLGQGVNYEQYF.

V gene TRBV9 combines with J gene TRBJ1-5; 7 positions agree with TRBD1. Germline V gene data show CDR1 as SGDLS and CDR2 as YYNGEE. Losses at the gene ends were 4 bases for V and 4 bases for J; bases not matched to a gene: 11. CDR3 length: 16 amino acids. CDR3 DNA sequence: TGTGCCAGCAGCTCAAAGGGGGCCCGGTTGAATCAGCCCCAGCATTTT. This translates into CASSSKGARLNQPQHF.

This CDR3 is CASGPGGDSPLHF. The CDR3 nucleotides are TGTGCCAGCGGGCCGGGCGGGGATTCACCCCTCCACTTT. The chain has TRBV27 and TRBJ1-6; no firm D call. The germline CDR1 and CDR2 sequences are MNHEY and SMNVEV (reference sequence). This CDR3 is 13 amino acids long. Trimming took 8 bases from V and 8 from J, leaving 13 bases between them.

This rearrangement joins TRBV5-1 to TRBJ2-3; 8 nucleotides line up with TRBD2. Germline V CDR1 and CDR2: SGHRS, YFSETQ. Unmatched junction bases numbered 11, after V lost 6 bases and J lost 5 bases. The CDR3 has 15 amino acids. The CDR3, as DNA: TGCGCCAGCACTAAATTGGGCGGGAGGTTAGATACGCAGTATTTT. Its translation is CASTKLGGRLDTQYF.

This CDR3 reads CATSSQTLRGGLNTQYF. For the CDR3, the DNA is TGTGCCACCAGCAGTCAAACCCTACGTGGCGGGCTAAATACGCAGTATTTT. The V gene is TRBV15, the J gene TRBJ2-3; a weak D match, TRBD2 (5 bases). Germline V gene lookup returns CDR1 LNHNV and CDR2 YYDKDF (reference sequence). The CDR3 is 17 residues long. The V and J ends lost 3 bases and 7 bases respectively, with 23 bases between them.

This sequence joins TRBV24-1 and TRBJ2-1, with D possibly being TRBD2 (5 bases). Germline loops: CDR1 KGHDR, CDR2 SFDVKD. This CDR3 is 15 amino acids long. Trimming took off 0 bases at V and 5 bases at J, with 10 bases between the two ends. CDR3 coding DNA: TGTGCCACCAGTGATTTGAGGCTAGCCAACAATGAGCAGTTCTTC. It yields the protein CATSDLRLANNEQFF.

To note about this clone: Other DNA variants within this sample encode the same CDR3. This sequence joins TRBV5-4 and TRBJ2-7; no clear D gene. Looked up from germline, CDR1 is SGHNT and CDR2 is YYREEE (reference sequence). The germline V and J ends were trimmed by 4 bases and 3 bases, with 8 bases remaining between them. This CDR3 has 12 residues. The CDR3 nucleotides are TGTGCCAGCAGCCTGGACGGCTACGAGCAGTACTTC. The encoded protein is CASSLDGYEQYF.

The rearrangement links TRBV19 to TRBJ2-7; 7 bases are shared with TRBD2. Germline V lookup: CDR1 LNHDA, CDR2 SQIVND (reference sequence). Unmatched junction bases numbered 8, after V lost 6 bases and J lost 0 bases. CDR3 length equals 15 residues. The CDR3 DNA is TGTGCCAGTAGCCTTCTAGCGGTAAGCTCCTACGAGCAGTACTTC. Translated: CASSLLAVSSYEQYF.